This T cell receptor (beta chain) appears in the sequencing data of a study of chemoradiotherapy in HPV16-positive cancers. The study, taken as a whole, reports: The functional HPV-specific definition rests on just a couple of HPV16-positive patients.

CDR1 is SGHRS and CDR2 is YFSETQ in the germline V gene. This CDR3 is built from 14 residues. Trimming left V 4 bases short and J 4 bases short, with 14 bases between. In the case of this clone: As yet, its antigen is unknown.

Repertoires were sampled repeatedly during chemoradiotherapy. Data came from immunoSEQ multiplex PCR; TCRdb stores just in-frame clones and leaves some out. The sample contains about 32,000 clones, approximately 88% of which appear only once. The origin of this receptor is a human donor with HPV-associated anogenital cancer. The rearrangement uses TRBV5-1 and TRBJ2-5; D is possibly TRBD1 or TRBD2 (5 bases each). Sequencing used blood, obtained from a patient who underwent chemoradiotherapy. The CDR3 DNA reads as TGCGCCAGCAGCACGGGGACGTACCGAGAGACCCAGTACTTC. Its protein product is CASSTGTYRETQYF. Complete variable domain (other parts from reference TRBV5-1 and TRBJ2-5): KAGVTQTPRYLIKTRGQQVTLSCSPISGHRSVSWYQQTPGQGLQFLFEYFSETQRNKGNFPGRFSGRQFSNSRSEMNVSTLELGDSALYLCASSTGTYRETQYFGPGTRLLVL.